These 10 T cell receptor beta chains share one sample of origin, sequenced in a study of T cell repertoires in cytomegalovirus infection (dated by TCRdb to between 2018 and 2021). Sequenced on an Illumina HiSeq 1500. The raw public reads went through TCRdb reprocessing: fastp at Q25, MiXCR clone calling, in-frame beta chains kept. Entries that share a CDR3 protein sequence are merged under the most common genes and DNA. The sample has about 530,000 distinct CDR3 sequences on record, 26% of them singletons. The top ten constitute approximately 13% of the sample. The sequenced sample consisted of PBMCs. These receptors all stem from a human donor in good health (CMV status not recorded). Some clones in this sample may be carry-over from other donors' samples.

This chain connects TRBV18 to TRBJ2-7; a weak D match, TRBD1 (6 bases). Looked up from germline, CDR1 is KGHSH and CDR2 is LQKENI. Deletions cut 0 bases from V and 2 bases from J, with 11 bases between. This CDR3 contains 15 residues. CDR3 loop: CASSPPGQATYEQYF. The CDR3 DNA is TGTGCCAGCTCACCACCGGGACAAGCTACCTACGAGCAGTACTTC. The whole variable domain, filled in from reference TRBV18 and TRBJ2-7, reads NAGVMQNPRHLVRRRGQEARLRCSPMKGHSHVYWYRQLPEEGLKFMVYLQKENIIDESGMPKERFSAEFPKEGPSILRIQQVVRGDSAAYFCASSPPGQATYEQYFGPGTRLTVT.

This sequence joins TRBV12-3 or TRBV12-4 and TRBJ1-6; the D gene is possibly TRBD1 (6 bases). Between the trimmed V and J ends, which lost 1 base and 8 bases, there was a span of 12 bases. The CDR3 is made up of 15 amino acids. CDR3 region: CASSLGGQLYSPLHF. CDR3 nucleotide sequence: TGTGCCAGCAGTTTAGGGGGACAACTTTATTCACCCCTCCACTTT.

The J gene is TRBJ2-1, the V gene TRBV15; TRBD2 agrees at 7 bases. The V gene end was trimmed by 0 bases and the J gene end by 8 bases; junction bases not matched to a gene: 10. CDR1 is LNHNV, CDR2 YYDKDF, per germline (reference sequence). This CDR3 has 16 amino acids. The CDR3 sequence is CATSRELAGDVYEQFF. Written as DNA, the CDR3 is TGTGCCACCAGCAGAGAATTGGCGGGAGACGTCTATGAGCAGTTCTTC.

The chain's CDR3 is CASRSDTQYF. CDR3 DNA: TGTGCCAGCAGGTCAGATACGCAGTATTTT. The chain combines TRBV7-6 with TRBJ2-3; D uncertain. Germline V gives CDR1 SGHVS, CDR2 FNYEAQ. The V gene lost 6 bases and the J gene lost 4 bases, with 2 bases spanning the gap. This CDR3 spans 10 amino acids.

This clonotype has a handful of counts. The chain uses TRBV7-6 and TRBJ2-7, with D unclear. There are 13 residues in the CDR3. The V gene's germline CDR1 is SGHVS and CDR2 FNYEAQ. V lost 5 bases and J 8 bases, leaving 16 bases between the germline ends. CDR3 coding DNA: TGTGCCAGCAGCCTTTTTGGATGGCCCAAGCAGTACGTC. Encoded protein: CASSLFGWPKQYV.

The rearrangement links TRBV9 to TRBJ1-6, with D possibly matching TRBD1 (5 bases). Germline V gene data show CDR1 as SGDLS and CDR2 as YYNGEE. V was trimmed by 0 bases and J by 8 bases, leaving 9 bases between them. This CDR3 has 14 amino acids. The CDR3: CASSVELRDSPLHF. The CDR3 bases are TGTGCCAGCAGCGTAGAGCTCAGGGATTCACCCCTCCACTTT.

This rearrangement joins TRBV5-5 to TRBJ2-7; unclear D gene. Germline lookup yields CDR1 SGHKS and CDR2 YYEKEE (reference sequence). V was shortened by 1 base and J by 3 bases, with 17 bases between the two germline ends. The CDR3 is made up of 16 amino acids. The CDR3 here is CASSLYGQALGYEQYF. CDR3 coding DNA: TGTGCCAGCAGCTTGTATGGGCAGGCGCTCGGCTACGAGCAGTACTTC.

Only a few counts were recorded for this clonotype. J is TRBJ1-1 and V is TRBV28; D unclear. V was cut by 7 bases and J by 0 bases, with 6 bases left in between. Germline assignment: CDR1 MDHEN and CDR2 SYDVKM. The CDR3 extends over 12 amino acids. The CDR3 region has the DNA TGTGCCAGCAACACAGTGAACACTGAAGCTTTCTTT. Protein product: CASNTVNTEAFF.

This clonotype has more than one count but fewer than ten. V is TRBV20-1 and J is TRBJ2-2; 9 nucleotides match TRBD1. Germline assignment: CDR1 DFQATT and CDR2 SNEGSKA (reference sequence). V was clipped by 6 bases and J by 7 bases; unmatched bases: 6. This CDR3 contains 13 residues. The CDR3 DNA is TGCAGTGCGCGGACAGGGGCCTTCGGGGAGCTGTTTTTT. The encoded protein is CSARTGAFGELFF.

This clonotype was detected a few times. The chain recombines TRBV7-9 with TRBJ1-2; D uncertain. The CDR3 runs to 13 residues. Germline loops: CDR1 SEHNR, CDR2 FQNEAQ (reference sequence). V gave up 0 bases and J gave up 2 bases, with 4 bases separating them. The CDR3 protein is CASSLAVNYGYTF. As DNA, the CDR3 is TGTGCCAGCAGCTTAGCCGTAAACTATGGCTACACCTTC.